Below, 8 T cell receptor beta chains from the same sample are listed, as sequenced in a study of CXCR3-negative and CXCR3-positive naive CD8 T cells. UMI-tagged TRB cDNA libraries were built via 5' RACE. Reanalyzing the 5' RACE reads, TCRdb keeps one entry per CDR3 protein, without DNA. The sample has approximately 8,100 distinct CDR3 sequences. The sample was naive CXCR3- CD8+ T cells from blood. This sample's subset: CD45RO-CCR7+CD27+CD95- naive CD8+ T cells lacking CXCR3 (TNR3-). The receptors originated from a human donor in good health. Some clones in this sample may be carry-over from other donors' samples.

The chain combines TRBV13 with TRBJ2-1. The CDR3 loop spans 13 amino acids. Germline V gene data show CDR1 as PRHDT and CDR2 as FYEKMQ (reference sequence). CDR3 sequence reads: CASSRDLGEEQFF.

CDR3 in amino acids: CAMGQGYNEQFF. The chain uses TRBV5-4 and TRBJ2-1; the D gene TCRdb calls, TRBD1, cannot be checked with no DNA. Germline V gives CDR1 SGHNT, CDR2 YYREEE (reference sequence). The CDR3 contains 12 residues.

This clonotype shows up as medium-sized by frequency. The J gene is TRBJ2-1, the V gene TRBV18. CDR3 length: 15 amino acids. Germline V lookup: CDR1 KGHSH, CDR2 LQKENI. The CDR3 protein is CASSPPGQLYNEQFF. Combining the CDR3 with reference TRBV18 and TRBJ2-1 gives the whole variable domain NAGVMQNPRHLVRRRGQEARLRCSPMKGHSHVYWYRQLPEEGLKFMVYLQKENIIDESGMPKERFSAEFPKEGPSILRIQQVVRGDSAAYFCASSPPGQLYNEQFFGPGTRLTVL.

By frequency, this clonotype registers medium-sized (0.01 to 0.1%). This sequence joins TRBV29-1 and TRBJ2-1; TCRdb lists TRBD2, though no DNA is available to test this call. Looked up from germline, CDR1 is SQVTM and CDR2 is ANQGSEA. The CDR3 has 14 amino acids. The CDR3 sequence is CSSEERARENEQFF.

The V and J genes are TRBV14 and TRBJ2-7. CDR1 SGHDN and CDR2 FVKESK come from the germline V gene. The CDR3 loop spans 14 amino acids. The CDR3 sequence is CASSQEIFGSEQYF. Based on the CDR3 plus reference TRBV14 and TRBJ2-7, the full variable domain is EAGVTQFPSHSVIEKGQTVTLRCDPISGHDNLYWYRRVMGKEIKFLLHFVKESKQDESGMPNNRFLAERTGGTYSTLKVQPAELEDSGVYFCASSQEIFGSEQYFGPGTRLTVT.

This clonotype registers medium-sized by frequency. The CDR3: CSVAGGSTGELFF. This chain joins TRBV29-1 and TRBJ2-2; TCRdb proposes TRBD1, but this gene call is untestable without DNA. The CDR3 spans 13 residues. Per germline, CDR1 SQVTM and CDR2 ANQGSEA.

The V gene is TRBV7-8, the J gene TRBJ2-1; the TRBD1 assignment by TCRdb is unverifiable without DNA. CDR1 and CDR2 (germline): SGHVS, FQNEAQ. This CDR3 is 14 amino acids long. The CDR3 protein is CASSGGGRPDLQFF.

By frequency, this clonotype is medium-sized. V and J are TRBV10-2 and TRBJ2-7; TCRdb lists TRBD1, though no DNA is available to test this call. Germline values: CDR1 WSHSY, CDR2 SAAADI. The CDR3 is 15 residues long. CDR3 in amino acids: CASSGYRENGYEQYF.